This TCR beta chain was profiled in a study of T-cell reconstitution after alpha-beta-depleted transplantation in children. The TCRbeta library was prepared with unique molecular identifiers. TCRdb used MiXCR to reprocess the PCR reads, holding one entry per CDR3 protein. The profile shows 450,000 to 550,000 distinct CDR3 sequences, roughly 10% of them singletons. Whole-study findings and limits: In patients about two months after transplant, alpha-beta T cells reportedly arose from several hundred expanded graft clones. A year had passed since transplant, and T-cell counts and diversity by then came mostly from newly produced T cells.

This clonotype was counted only a few times. Its specificity is not known. Germline CDR1 is DFQATT and CDR2 is SNEGSKA (reference sequence). This CDR3 spans 13 amino acids. Trimming took off 0 bases at V and 8 bases at J, with 12 bases between the two ends. Source: PBMCs, mostly from graft donor cells, taken 180 days after TCRalphabeta/CD19-depleted stem cell transplant. The TCR sequence derives from a female patient aged 2 to 10 who had a stem cell transplant for aplastic anemia, so the T cells may come from the graft donor. This rearrangement joins TRBV20-1 to TRBJ2-3; TRBD2 might be the D (6 bases). In DNA form, the CDR3 reads TGCAGTGCTAGAGATGGAGCGGGTTTTACGCAGTATTTT. Amino acids: CSARDGAGFTQYF.